This T cell receptor (beta chain) appears in the sequencing data of a study of tumor and adjacent non-tumor tissue in lung cancer. The template was RNA from unsorted bulk tissue. TCRbeta libraries were built with three rounds of nested PCR, modified from ARM-PCR. TCRdb analysed the multiplex PCR reads with MiXCR anew, one entry per CDR3 protein. The table has fewer than 120,000 distinct CDR3 sequences, 75% to 90% seen once. This clonotype originated in a man aged 65 to 79 with non-small cell lung cancer. Sequenced sample: lung tumor tissue.

CDR3 nucleotides: TGCAGCGCTTACCTTCTAGAGAACTATGGCTACACCTTC. Its translation is CSAYLLENYGYTF. The chain couples TRBV29-1 to TRBJ1-2; D call uncertain. The CDR3 spans 13 residues. With 7 bases removed from V and 2 bases from J, the gap between germline ends came to 14 bases. The germline CDR1 and CDR2 sequences are SQVTM and ANQGSEA.